A selection of T cell receptor beta chains follows, all from one sample in a study of blood T cells in healthy people across ages. TCRdb called the 5' RACE reads again in MiXCR, with one record for every CDR3 protein. The table lists 630,000 or so distinct CDR3 sequences, 32% of them singletons. Sequencing used blood. Source of these receptors: an elderly woman in good health. The CDR3 runs from the conserved cysteine through the conserved F or W. D genes are given only for firm matches.

j_call: TRBJ2-2; v_call: TRBV30; d_call: TRBD2; cdr3_aa: CAWSTPGGNTGELFF
j_call: TRBJ2-1; v_call: TRBV20-1; d_call: .; cdr3_aa: CSARIHTGRLGSYNEQFF
j_call: TRBJ1-5; v_call: TRBV20-1; d_call: .; cdr3_aa: CSAKGGTFSNQPQHF
j_call: TRBJ1-6; v_call: TRBV3-1; d_call: .; cdr3_aa: CASSPRVWGIENSPLHF
j_call: .; v_call: TRBV7-2; d_call: .; cdr3_aa: CASSLERMGEQYF
j_call: TRBJ2-7; v_call: TRBV28; d_call: TRBD1; cdr3_aa: CASSTPPGGRYEQYF
j_call: TRBJ1-2; v_call: TRBV6-5; d_call: .; cdr3_aa: CASTSVARGNYGYTF
j_call: TRBJ1-6; v_call: TRBV12-3/TRBV12-4; d_call: .; cdr3_aa: CASSAGDANNSPLHF
j_call: TRBJ2-5; v_call: TRBV7-3; d_call: TRBD2; cdr3_aa: CVSSLTGGSNEQYF
j_call: TRBJ2-2; v_call: TRBV11-1; d_call: .; cdr3_aa: CASSLAGRANTGELFF
j_call: TRBJ2-3; v_call: TRBV29-1; d_call: TRBD2; cdr3_aa: CSVENSGSTDTQYF
j_call: TRBJ2-1; v_call: TRBV30; d_call: TRBD1; cdr3_aa: CAWGKRPKGAPGNEQFF
j_call: TRBJ2-7; v_call: TRBV6-5; d_call: TRBD1; cdr3_aa: CASRGTGSYEQYF
j_call: TRBJ2-2; v_call: TRBV20-1; d_call: TRBD2; cdr3_aa: CSARGLATNTGELFF
j_call: TRBJ1-1; v_call: TRBV20-1; d_call: .; cdr3_aa: CSATAGRDTEAFF
j_call: TRBJ2-3; v_call: TRBV20-1; d_call: .; cdr3_aa: CSARYRGGRSDTQYF
j_call: TRBJ1-4; v_call: TRBV6-1; d_call: .; cdr3_aa: CASSDWEELFF
j_call: TRBJ1-1; v_call: TRBV20-1; d_call: .; cdr3_aa: CSARSRGRNTEAFF
j_call: TRBJ1-6; v_call: TRBV7-2; d_call: TRBD1; cdr3_aa: CATIQGPRNSPLHF
j_call: TRBJ1-5; v_call: TRBV6-1; d_call: TRBD1; cdr3_aa: CASSVTGGTESNQPQHF
j_call: TRBJ2-5; v_call: TRBV7-3; d_call: .; cdr3_aa: CASSLYPQETQYF
j_call: TRBJ1-2; v_call: TRBV4-2; d_call: TRBD1; cdr3_aa: CASSPTGGNGYTF
j_call: TRBJ2-1; v_call: TRBV27; d_call: TRBD1; cdr3_aa: CASSYLLLPGTGVHEQFF
j_call: TRBJ1-1; v_call: TRBV5-1; d_call: .; cdr3_aa: CASSLEGNRNTEAFF
j_call: TRBJ1-5; v_call: TRBV12-3/TRBV12-4; d_call: .; cdr3_aa: CASSLSSQRRNQPQHF
j_call: TRBJ1-2; v_call: TRBV5-5; d_call: .; cdr3_aa: CASSAQGDHGYTF
j_call: TRBJ2-7; v_call: TRBV4-3; d_call: .; cdr3_aa: CASSQESPGGPGDEQYF
j_call: TRBJ2-7; v_call: TRBV5-1; d_call: TRBD2; cdr3_aa: CASSPTSGGSLEQYF
j_call: TRBJ2-1; v_call: TRBV20-1; d_call: .; cdr3_aa: CSARAGPASTQFF
j_call: TRBJ2-3; v_call: TRBV7-8; d_call: .; cdr3_aa: CASSLGLLSTDTQYF
j_call: TRBJ1-1; v_call: TRBV4-1; d_call: .; cdr3_aa: CASSQEAYTEAFF
j_call: TRBJ1-5; v_call: TRBV6-1; d_call: .; cdr3_aa: CASRTGAWGQPQHF
j_call: TRBJ1-2; v_call: TRBV5-5; d_call: .; cdr3_aa: CASSLSLTEGSYTF
j_call: TRBJ2-1; v_call: TRBV11-1; d_call: .; cdr3_aa: CASSLGRPLYNEQFF
j_call: TRBJ2-1; v_call: TRBV28; d_call: .; cdr3_aa: CASSPILQGYNEQFF
j_call: TRBJ2-7; v_call: TRBV28; d_call: .; cdr3_aa: CASTIGGNPYNKQYF
j_call: TRBJ2-5; v_call: TRBV20-1; d_call: TRBD1; cdr3_aa: CSANRGLETQYF
j_call: TRBJ1-4; v_call: TRBV6-1; d_call: .; cdr3_aa: CASSEEQGEKLFF
j_call: TRBJ2-5; v_call: TRBV11-2; d_call: TRBD1; cdr3_aa: CASSFGQGAGETQYF
j_call: TRBJ2-7; v_call: TRBV7-2; d_call: .; cdr3_aa: CASSLRGSREQYF
j_call: TRBJ2-5; v_call: TRBV5-1; d_call: TRBD1; cdr3_aa: CASSHGQGKETQYF
j_call: TRBJ1-5; v_call: TRBV5-1; d_call: .; cdr3_aa: CASTEGPTGDQPQHF